This T cell receptor (beta chain) appears in the sequencing data of a study of blood T cell repertoires in COVID-19 (dated by TCRdb to 2020 to 2022). Regarding the study in general: Samples covering the acute and convalescent phases of COVID-19 were provided by collaborators in the United States, Italy and Spain. The prospective study material was composed of cDNA or gDNA derived from T cells, B-cell-depleted T cells, or PBMCs. Deeply sampled blood TCRbeta repertoires from subjects exposed to, actively infected with, or recovered from COVID-19 were included in the dataset. The repertoires were made available in a free public database intended to serve as a resource for research on the immune response to SARS-CoV-2. Samples came from the ongoing ImmuneRACE study (first 160 participants) plus 1,254 subjects from 6 global collaborators. The sample metadata nearly always contained a de-identified subject ID, COVID-19 status, age in years and sex. HLA class I and class II types, where available, came from metadata supplied by the sample provider rather than from assay-based typing.

CDR1 and CDR2 are drawn from the germline V gene: LGHNA, YSLEER. The CDR3 runs 17 amino acids, cysteine and phenylalanine included. The DNA shown is the 51-base CDR3, in frame from base 1. This clone has only a few counts. The antigen it recognizes is unknown. The junction does not match germline at one end; this may be a read error. TCRbeta CDR3 regions were amplified from genomic DNA using the immunoSEQ Assay, a bias-controlled multiplex PCR. From the authors' description of their analysis: The number of nucleated cells in each sample was estimated from the amplification of reference gene primers within the assay. To quantify the absolute abundance of each unique TCRbeta CDR3 rearrangement, sequence reads were collapsed and filtered. Productive Simpson clonality was computed per sample as the square root of Simpson's diversity index over productive rearrangements. This immuneACCESS table, as held by TCRdb, lists in-frame sequences with V and J called but not all clones. Of the missing ones, under half trace to an unresolved V gene in checked studies; the others have no known cause. V and J calls and clone size are given by that table; D and trimming were obtained from the DNA. In this sample the table shows approximately 97,000 clones, approximately 85% of which occur a single time. The top ten clonotypes cover approximately 13% of the sample.

Each collaborating institution followed its own protocols to collect whole blood in K2EDTA tubes. For TCRbeta analysis, collaborators shipped samples in one of three forms: frozen whole blood, isolated PBMCs, or DNA extracted from either of those sample types. Findings and caveats that apply to the study as a whole: The amount of clinical and demographic metadata varied by source and participant and was provided uncurated.

The V gene is TRBV4-3 and the J gene is TRBJ2-1, with the D gene uncertain. This clonotype was sampled from a human donor in a cohort sampled during active COVID-19. Input material: peripheral blood. The CDR3 here reads CASSEDGDSLPYNEQFF. The DNA sequence reads TGCGCCAGCAGCGAAGACGGCGACTCCCTGCCCTACAATGAGCAGTTCTTC.